Shown below are 12 T cell receptor beta chains from a single sample sequenced in a study of metastatic and nonmetastatic thyroid tumors. TCRdb re-clonotyped the PCR reads via MiXCR. This table has around 59,000 clones, roughly 15% appearing once. Patients underwent thyroid surgery, and none had received any treatment before it. The sample comprised blood. The receptors come from a male donor with papillary thyroid cancer or a benign thyroid nodule (not recorded which). Some clones in this sample may be carry-over from other donors' samples.

The chain joins TRBV7-8 to TRBJ2-2, with TRBD1 matching 7 bases. This CDR3 region has 17 residues. The J segment lost 7 bases and the V segment lost 4 bases, leaving 15 bases of the junction unmatched. Germline V gives CDR1 SGHVS, CDR2 FQNEAQ. CDR3 region: CASSSLTGSLTIGELFF. The CDR3 nucleotides read TGTGCCAGCAGCTCCCTGACAGGGAGCCTGACGATCGGGGAGCTGTTTTTT. The full variable domain, rest sourced from reference TRBV7-8 and TRBJ2-2, is GAGVSQSPRYKVAKRGQDVALRCDPISGHVSLFWYQQALGQGPEFLTYFQNEAQLDKSGLPSDRFFAERPEGSVSTLKIQRTQQEDSAVYLCASSSLTGSLTIGELFFGEGSRLTVL.

The V and J genes are TRBV12-3 or TRBV12-4 and TRBJ2-3; 11 nucleotides align to TRBD2. The CDR3 has 18 amino acids. V trimming: 1 base; J trimming: 1 base; junction bases outside the gene matches: 7. CDR3 region: CASSLVSGGALGTDTQYF. The CDR3 nucleotides are TGTGCCAGCAGTTTAGTTAGCGGGGGGGCTCTCGGCACAGATACGCAGTATTTT.

The chain has TRBV3-1 and TRBJ1-3; D gene uncertain. Germline assignment: CDR1 LGHDT and CDR2 YNNKEL (reference sequence). CDR3 length: 14 amino acids. The V end was cut by 5 bases, the J end by 0 bases, with 8 bases between. CDR3 in amino acids: CASSSTDSGNTIYF. The CDR3 bases are TGTGCCAGCAGCTCGACTGACTCTGGAAACACCATATATTTT.

This clone was seen more than once but under ten times. The CDR3 spells CASSSSSPGQGLFGELFF. CDR3 sequence (DNA): TGTGCCAGCAGTTCCTCATCACCGGGACAGGGTCTTTTCGGGGAGCTGTTTTTT. The V call is TRBV28, the J call TRBJ2-2; 9 bases match TRBD1. The CDR3 spans 18 residues. Unmatched junction bases numbered 16, after V lost 4 bases and J lost 7 bases. CDR1 is MDHEN, CDR2 SYDVKM, per germline.

This clone was detected a few times. This may be a read error: a much more frequent sequence differs by one nucleotide. The rearrangement links TRBV29-1 to TRBJ1-2; no firm D call. From germline, CDR1 is SQVTM and CDR2 ANQGSEA. The germline V and J ends were trimmed by 0 bases and 4 bases, with 6 bases remaining between them. CDR3 size: 12 residues. The CDR3 DNA sequence: TGCAGCGTTGAAGAGGTCACCTATGGCTACACCTTC. Translation gives CSVEEVTYGYTF.

There are many counts of this clone. The chain uses TRBV19 and TRBJ2-7; tentative D call: TRBD2 (5 bases). Between the trimmed V and J ends, which lost 0 bases and 7 bases, there was a span of 19 bases. Germline V gene lookup returns CDR1 LNHDA and CDR2 SQIVND (reference sequence). This CDR3 has 16 residues. Here the CDR3 reads CASSIDLGGSVREQYF. CDR3 sequence (DNA): TGTGCCAGTAGTATAGATCTTGGCGGGTCCGTAAGGGAGCAGTACTTC. The full variable domain, completed using reference TRBV19 and TRBJ2-7, is DGGITQSPKYLFRKEGQNVTLSCEQNLNHDAMYWYRQDPGQGLRLIYYSQIVNDFQKGDIAEGYSVSREKKESFPLTVTSAQKNPTAFYLCASSIDLGGSVREQYFGPGTRLTVT.

This clone was counted ten times or more. The rearrangement uses TRBV24-1 and TRBJ2-1; D may be TRBD1 or TRBD2 (6 bases each). This CDR3 contains 14 residues. V lost 4 bases and J lost 4, with 10 bases in between. The V gene's germline CDR1 is KGHDR and CDR2 SFDVKD. The CDR3 DNA is TGTGCCACCAGTGAAAGGGGGACTTACAATGAGCAGTTCTTC. Its protein product is CATSERGTYNEQFF.

Ten or more counts support this clone. J is TRBJ1-5 and V is TRBV10-3; D is ambiguous. The V gene's germline CDR1 is ENHRY and CDR2 SYGVKD. The CDR3 has 12 residues. Trimming shortened V by 1 base and J by 4 bases, and 2 bases separated the two germline ends. The CDR3 DNA reads as TGTGCCATCAGTGAGTATAATCAGCCCCAGCATTTT. Protein sequence: CAISEYNQPQHF.

This clone has a handful of counts. This may be a read error: a much more frequent sequence differs by one nucleotide. The chain carries TRBV14 and TRBJ1-1; no clear D gene. Trimming cost V 0 bases and J 3 bases, with 11 bases left between them. Germline CDR1 and CDR2: SGHDN and FVKESK. CDR3 size: 15 residues. The CDR3, as DNA: TGTGCCAGCAGCCAAGAGTGTATTATATACACTGAAGCTTTCTTT. It translates to CASSQECIIYTEAFF. Full variable domain (outside the CDR3, taken from reference TRBV14 and TRBJ1-1): EAGVTQFPSHSVIEKGQTVTLRCDPISGHDNLYWYRRVMGKEIKFLLHFVKESKQDESGMPNNRFLAERTGGTYSTLKVQPAELEDSGVYFCASSQECIIYTEAFFGQGTRLTVV.

This clone was seen many times. The V and J genes are TRBV15 and TRBJ1-1; a weak D match, TRBD1 (5 bases). V lost 3 bases and J 7 bases, leaving 15 bases between the germline ends. The length of the CDR3 is 14 residues. In germline, CDR1 is LNHNV, CDR2 YYDKDF (reference sequence). The CDR3 region has the DNA TGTGCCACCAGCAGGGAGGAGGGACGGGATGAAGCTTTCTTT. Its translation is CATSREEGRDEAFF.

There are many counts of this clone. Other DNA sequences within the sample encode an identical CDR3. The V call is TRBV20-1, the J call TRBJ2-7; 11 nucleotides align to TRBD1. This CDR3 comprises 15 residues. The junction had 5 bases not matched to a gene; V was cut back by 3 bases and J by 1 base. Germline lookup yields CDR1 DFQATT and CDR2 SNEGSKA (reference sequence). CDR3 coding DNA: TGCAGTGCTAGCGGACAGGGGGCGCAATCCTACGAGCAGTACTTC. Translated, it gives CSASGQGAQSYEQYF.

This clone was detected only a few times. This may arise from a read error, as a much more abundant clone is one base away. The sample carries other DNA sequences with the same CDR3. This chain uses TRBV6-1 with TRBJ1-5, with D uncertain. The germline CDR1 and CDR2 sequences are MNHNS and SASEGT. This CDR3 is built from 13 residues. This CDR3 is CASTEVQTQPQHF. Here the CDR3 DNA reads TGCGCCAGCACCGAAGTACAGACCCAGCCCCAGCATTTT.